This T cell receptor (beta chain) came from a study of shared T cell receptors in the human thymus. Sequenced by immunoSEQ multiplex PCR; TCRdb stores in-frame clones only, minus some. This table holds approximately 490,000 clones, 78% found once. The CDR3 is 15 amino acids. CDR1 is SGHTA and CDR2 is FQGNSA in the germline V gene. Trimming took 8 bases from V and 1 from J, leaving 14 bases between them. These data were also reused for a study on human thymus T cells. From that paper: Donation came from healthy Finnish infants having corrective surgery for congenital heart defects. Corrective cardiac operations yielded the resected thymus tissue. Biased V and J segment usage appeared in thymus and peripheral blood. Related research reported highly overlapping thymic repertoires among unrelated individuals.

Sequenced input: thymocytes. The source of this sequence is a boy younger than two with a congenital heart defect. The J gene is TRBJ2-2, the V gene TRBV7-2, with D possibly matching TRBD2 (6 bases). CDR3 DNA: TGTGCCAGCGTCCCGGGACTCCTGAACACCGGGGAGCTGTTTTTT. Protein sequence: CASVPGLLNTGELFF.